This T cell receptor beta chain was sequenced in a study of cytomegalovirus exposure and HLA in healthy donors. In this sample, this clone turned up a few times. The study ran its PCR with 60 Vbeta and 13 Jbeta primers. The table came from immunoSEQ multiplex PCR; TCRdb's copy has only in-frame clones and leaves some out. Of nearly 95,000 clones listed, 60% to 80% were seen once; the top ten hold approximately 3.6%. V lost 2 bases to trimming and J lost 2 bases, with 10 bases between them. The CDR3 spans 14 residues. From germline, CDR1 is SGHRS and CDR2 YFSETQ. This cohort consisted of healthy bone marrow donors.

The sequenced sample was PBMCs. This TCR derives from a woman aged 40 to 50 in good health and CMV-seronegative. The genes are TRBV5-1 and TRBJ2-5; D possibly corresponds to TRBD1 (5 bases). As DNA, the CDR3 is TGCGCCAGCAGCTTTGACAGCCAACAAGAGACCCAGTACTTC. Translating it yields CASSFDSQQETQYF. Full variable domain (missing parts from reference TRBV5-1 and TRBJ2-5): KAGVTQTPRYLIKTRGQQVTLSCSPISGHRSVSWYQQTPGQGLQFLFEYFSETQRNKGNFPGRFSGRQFSNSRSEMNVSTLELGDSALYLCASSFDSQQETQYFGPGTRLLVL.